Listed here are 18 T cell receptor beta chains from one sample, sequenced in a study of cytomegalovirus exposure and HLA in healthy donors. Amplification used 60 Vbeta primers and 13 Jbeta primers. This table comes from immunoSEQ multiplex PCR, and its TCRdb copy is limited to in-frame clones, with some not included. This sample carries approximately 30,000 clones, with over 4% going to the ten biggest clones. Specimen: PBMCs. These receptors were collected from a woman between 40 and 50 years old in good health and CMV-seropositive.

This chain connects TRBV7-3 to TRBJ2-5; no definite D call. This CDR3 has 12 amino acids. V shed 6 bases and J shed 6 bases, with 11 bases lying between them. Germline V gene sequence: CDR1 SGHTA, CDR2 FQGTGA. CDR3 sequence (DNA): TGTGCCAGCAGTACTGGCGGTAAGACCCAGTACTTC. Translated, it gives CASSTGGKTQYF.

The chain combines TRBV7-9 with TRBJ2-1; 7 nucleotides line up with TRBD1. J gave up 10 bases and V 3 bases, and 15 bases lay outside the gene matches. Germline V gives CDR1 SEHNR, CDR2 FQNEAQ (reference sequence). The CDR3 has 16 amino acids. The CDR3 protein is CASSFVPGQTSREQFF. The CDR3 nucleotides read TGTGCCAGCAGCTTCGTTCCGGGACAGACGTCAAGGGAGCAGTTCTTC.

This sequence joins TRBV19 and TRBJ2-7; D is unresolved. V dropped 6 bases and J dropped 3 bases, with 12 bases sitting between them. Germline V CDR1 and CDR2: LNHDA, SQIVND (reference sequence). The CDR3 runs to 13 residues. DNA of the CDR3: TGTGCCAGTAGGGCGGTGTCGGGCTACGAGCAGTACTTC. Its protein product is CASRAVSGYEQYF.

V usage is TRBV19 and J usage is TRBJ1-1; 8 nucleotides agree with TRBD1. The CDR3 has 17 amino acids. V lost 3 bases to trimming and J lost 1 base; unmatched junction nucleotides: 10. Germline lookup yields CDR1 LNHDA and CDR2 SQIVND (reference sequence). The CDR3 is CASSMDVGQVGNTEAFF. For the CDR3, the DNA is TGTGCCAGTAGTATGGATGTGGGACAGGTGGGGAACACTGAAGCTTTCTTT.

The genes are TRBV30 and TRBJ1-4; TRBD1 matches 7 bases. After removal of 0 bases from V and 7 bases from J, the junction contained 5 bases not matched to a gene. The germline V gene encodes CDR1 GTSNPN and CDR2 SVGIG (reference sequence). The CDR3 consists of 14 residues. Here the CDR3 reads CAWSVMAGGEKLFF. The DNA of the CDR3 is TGTGCCTGGAGTGTAATGGCAGGGGGTGAAAAACTGTTTTTT.

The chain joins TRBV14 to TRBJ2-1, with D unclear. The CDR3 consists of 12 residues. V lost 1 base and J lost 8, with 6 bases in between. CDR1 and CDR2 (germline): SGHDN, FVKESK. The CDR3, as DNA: TGTGCCAGCAGCCAAGGTATCTATGAGCAGTTCTTC. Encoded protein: CASSQGIYEQFF.

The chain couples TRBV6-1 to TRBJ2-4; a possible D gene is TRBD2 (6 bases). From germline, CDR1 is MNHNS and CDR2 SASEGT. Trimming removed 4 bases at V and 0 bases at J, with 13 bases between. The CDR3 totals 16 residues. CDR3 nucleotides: TGTGCCAGCAGTGCCTACGGGACTCTAGCCAAAAACATTCAGTACTTC. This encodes CASSAYGTLAKNIQYF.

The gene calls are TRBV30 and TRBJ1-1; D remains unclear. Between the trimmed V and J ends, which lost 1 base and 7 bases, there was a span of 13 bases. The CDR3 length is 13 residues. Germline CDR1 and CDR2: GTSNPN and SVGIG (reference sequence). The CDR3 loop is CAWSDERAIEAFF. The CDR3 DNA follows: TGTGCCTGGAGTGATGAAAGAGCCATTGAAGCTTTCTTT.

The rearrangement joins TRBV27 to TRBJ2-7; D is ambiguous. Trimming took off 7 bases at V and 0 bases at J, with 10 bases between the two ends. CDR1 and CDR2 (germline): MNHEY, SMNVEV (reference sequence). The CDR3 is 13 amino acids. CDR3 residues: CASKLHSSYEQYF. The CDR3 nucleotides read TGTGCCAGCAAACTTCATAGCTCCTACGAGCAGTACTTC.

CDR3 nucleotide sequence: TGTGCCAGCAGCCTACAAGGACAGGGGGCTGAAGCTTTCTTT. The encoded protein is CASSLQGQGAEAFF. The rearrangement uses TRBV7-3 and TRBJ1-1, with 10 positions matching TRBD1. CDR1 and CDR2 from the germline V gene are SGHTA and FQGTGA. CDR3 length equals 14 residues. V was clipped by 5 bases and J by 6 bases; unmatched bases: 6.

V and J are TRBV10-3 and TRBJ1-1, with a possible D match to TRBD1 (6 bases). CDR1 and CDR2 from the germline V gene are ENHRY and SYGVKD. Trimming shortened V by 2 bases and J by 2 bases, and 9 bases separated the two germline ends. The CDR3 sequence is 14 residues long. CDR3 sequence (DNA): TGTGCCATCAGTGAGAAGACAGGCAACACTGAAGCTTTCTTT. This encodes CAISEKTGNTEAFF.

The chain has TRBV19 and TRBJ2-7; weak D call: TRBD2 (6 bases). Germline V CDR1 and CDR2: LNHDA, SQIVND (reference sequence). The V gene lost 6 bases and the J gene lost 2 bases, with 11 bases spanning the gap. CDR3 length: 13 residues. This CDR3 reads CASSAGSPYEQYF. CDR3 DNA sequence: TGTGCCAGTAGCGCGGGGAGCCCCTACGAGCAGTACTTC.

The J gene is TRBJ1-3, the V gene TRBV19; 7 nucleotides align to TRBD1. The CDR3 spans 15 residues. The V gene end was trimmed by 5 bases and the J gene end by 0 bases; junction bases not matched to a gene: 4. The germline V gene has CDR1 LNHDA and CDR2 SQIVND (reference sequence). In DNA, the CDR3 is TGTGCCAGTAGTCCCCGACAGGGCTCTGGAAACACCATATATTTT. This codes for CASSPRQGSGNTIYF. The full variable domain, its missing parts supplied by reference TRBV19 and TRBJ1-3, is DGGITQSPKYLFRKEGQNVTLSCEQNLNHDAMYWYRQDPGQGLRLIYYSQIVNDFQKGDIAEGYSVSREKKESFPLTVTSAQKNPTAFYLCASSPRQGSGNTIYFGEGSWLTVV.

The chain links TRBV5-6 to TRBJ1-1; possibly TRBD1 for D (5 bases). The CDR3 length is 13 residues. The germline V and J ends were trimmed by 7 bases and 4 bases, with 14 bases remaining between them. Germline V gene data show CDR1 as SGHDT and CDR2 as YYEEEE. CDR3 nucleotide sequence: TGTGCCAGCCGGTGGGGGGGAGTCACTGAAGCTTTCTTT. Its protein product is CASRWGGVTEAFF.

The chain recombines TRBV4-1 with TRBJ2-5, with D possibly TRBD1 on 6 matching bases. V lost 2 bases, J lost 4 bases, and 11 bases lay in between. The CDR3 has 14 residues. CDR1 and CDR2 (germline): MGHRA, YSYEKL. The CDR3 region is CASSQLEQGETQYF. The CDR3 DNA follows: TGCGCCAGCAGCCAACTGGAACAGGGAGAGACCCAGTACTTC.

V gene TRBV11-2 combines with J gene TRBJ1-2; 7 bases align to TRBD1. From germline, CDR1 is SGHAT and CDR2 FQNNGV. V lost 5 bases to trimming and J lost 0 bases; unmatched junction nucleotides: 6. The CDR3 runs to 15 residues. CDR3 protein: CASSQTGAANYGYTF. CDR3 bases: TGTGCCAGCAGCCAAACAGGGGCCGCTAACTATGGCTACACCTTC.

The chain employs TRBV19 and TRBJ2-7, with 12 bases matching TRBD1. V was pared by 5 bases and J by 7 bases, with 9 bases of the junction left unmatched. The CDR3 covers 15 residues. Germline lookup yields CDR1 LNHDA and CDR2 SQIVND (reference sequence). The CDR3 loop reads CASSSPGQGAGEQYF. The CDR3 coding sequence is TGTGCCAGTAGTTCTCCGGGACAGGGGGCTGGGGAGCAGTACTTC.

In nucleotides, the CDR3 is TGCGCCAGCAGTGAACCCCCGGGGCAGGGGATCACAGATACGCAGTATTTT. This codes for CASSEPPGQGITDTQYF. The chain links TRBV10-1 to TRBJ2-3, with D perhaps matching TRBD1 (6 bases). CDR3 length: 17 amino acids. Per germline, CDR1 WNHNN and CDR2 SYGVQD (reference sequence). V shed 3 bases and J shed 2 bases, with 18 bases lying between them.